This entry features one T cell receptor (beta chain) sequence. Its antigen is undetermined. Germline V CDR1 and CDR2: DFQATT, SNEGSKA (reference sequence). Losses at the gene ends were 6 bases for V and 12 bases for J; bases not matched to a gene: 8. CDR3 size: 11 residues. This sample is part of a study of T cell repertoires in cytomegalovirus infection. Overall study: Public TCR beta signatures marked donors with CMV infection and the matching HLA.

One entry per CDR3 protein results from TCRdb running MiXCR on the reads. The sample lists about 920,000 distinct CDR3 sequences; around 31% were seen once. V usage is TRBV20-1 and J usage is TRBJ2-1; 7 nucleotides align to TRBD2. The source material was cultured CD8+ T cells from PBMCs, sampled from culture after CMV antigen stimulation. The receptor comes from a human donor in good health (CMV status not recorded). Some clones in this sample may be carry-over from other donors' samples. CDR3 bases: TGCAGTGCGCGACTAGCCCAGGGGCAGTTCTTC. As protein: CSARLAQGQFF.